This TCR beta chain was sequenced during a study of tumor-infiltrating lymphocytes in primary liver carcinoma (TCRdb year 2017). Concerning the study at large: Between late 2015 and March 2016, roughly five patients in China with histopathologically diagnosed primary liver carcinoma had their tumors surgically resected. Of the five patients (three men and two women, aged 30 to 69 years), four had hepatocellular carcinoma and one had combined HCC and intrahepatic cholangiocarcinoma. Tumors of the five patients were stage T1-T3 N0M0 with maximum diameters of roughly 4.2 to 11 cm. Samples yielded roughly 3.5 to 8 million productive TCRbeta reads; read depth did not differ significantly between tissue types. Across five regions of each liver tumor, along with adjacent normal tissue and blood, the study brought together TCRbeta repertoire sequencing, expression microarrays and whole-exome sequencing. A total of 35 or so specimens from 5 patients underwent TCRbeta repertoire sequencing, comprising approximately 25 tumor regions, 5 adjacent noncancerous liver tissues and 5 peripheral blood samples. High reproducibility was observed for the technical replicate repertoires, with mean shared-clone rates approximately 0.9 and correlation coefficients above 0.95. Results the study describes overall, beyond this receptor: Pairs of tumor regions showed greater repertoire overlap (mean roughly 35%) than tumor-adjacent pairs (roughly 17%) or tumor-blood pairs (about 15%), which is consistent with antigen-driven expansion. With just a handful of patients in the study, the authors point out that the findings should be validated in a larger study. Bulk unsorted samples precluded comparing CD4+ and CD8+ T cell repertoires. Only the TCR beta chain was sequenced, so true repertoire diversity is likely underestimated because unpaired alpha chains were not captured. A significantly larger repertoire fraction was made up by the top 250 clones in tumors than in blood (p = 0.039).

The germline V gene supplies CDR1 SQVTM and CDR2 ANQGSEA. Its CDR3 holds 11 amino acids, cysteine through phenylalanine. The kept DNA is CDR3 alone, 33 bases in frame from the first base. Trimming removed 5 bases from V and 14 bases from J; the gene matches leave 9 bases unexplained. This clonotype was counted many times. What antigen it recognizes has not been identified. No qualities accompany the bases; no much larger clone lies one base away. TRIzol reagent was used to extract blood RNA from unsorted whole blood, while the DNeasy Blood & Tissue kit provided the germline DNA. At the time of sampling, the patients had chronic HBV infection and had not received any treatment. Four milliliters of peripheral blood were collected into K2EDTA tubes before surgery. Using a constant-region primer and ProtoScript II reverse transcriptase, TCRbeta-specific cDNA was reverse-transcribed from approximately 0.55 ug total RNA. Three nested multiplex PCR rounds, following a slightly modified ARM-PCR procedure, were used to build the TCRbeta libraries. The first two PCR rounds used multiplex TRBV1-TRBV30 forward primers with a Cbeta reverse primer, each for 10 cycles. Sample barcodes and Illumina adapters were added in a final 25-cycle PCR using Deep VentR polymerase. Before sequencing, amplicons of 200-500 bp were purified from gel using a QIAquick gel extraction kit. An Illumina HiSeq 2500 was used to sequence the TCRbeta amplicons, generating 250-bp paired-end reads. The paper's data handling went like this. To recover full CDR3 sequences, reads were quality-trimmed using Trimmomatic v0.33 and paired reads were then merged using FLASH v1.2.11. V, D and J germline segments were assigned to the rearranged TCRbeta sequences using MiGEC v1.2.1b. Clonotype statistics, along with Shannon-Wiener diversity indices, were calculated using VDJtools v1.0.0. Except for diversity analysis, only each sample's 250 most abundant clonotypes were used in subsequent analyses to reduce sampling bias. TCRdb passed the public sequencing reads through fastp at Q25 and MiXCR, retaining productive beta sequences. Rows matching on CDR3 protein sequence are summarized as one entry with the most common DNA and genes. None of the V and J calls come from the authors' own analysis; TCRdb made them. This sample holds 310,000 or so distinct CDR3 sequences; 45% to 70% were observed only once. The ten largest clonotypes hold approximately 15% of the sample.

The specimen was peripheral blood. This clonotype was obtained from a woman under 40 with primary liver carcinoma and hepatitis B virus infection. The chain was built from TRBV29-1 and TRBJ1-2; 9 bases in the junction line up with TRBD1. The CDR3 is CSVPLGTGRTF. At the DNA level, the sequence is TGCAGCGTTCCCCTAGGGACAGGGCGGACCTTC. Full variable domain (CDR3 extended with the reference TRBV29-1 and TRBJ1-2 proteins): SAVISQKPSRDICQRGTSLTIQCQVDSQVTMMFWYRQQPGQSLTLIATANQGSEATYESGFVIDKFPISRPNLTFSTLTVSNMSPEDSSIYLCSVPLGTGRTFGSGTRLTVV.